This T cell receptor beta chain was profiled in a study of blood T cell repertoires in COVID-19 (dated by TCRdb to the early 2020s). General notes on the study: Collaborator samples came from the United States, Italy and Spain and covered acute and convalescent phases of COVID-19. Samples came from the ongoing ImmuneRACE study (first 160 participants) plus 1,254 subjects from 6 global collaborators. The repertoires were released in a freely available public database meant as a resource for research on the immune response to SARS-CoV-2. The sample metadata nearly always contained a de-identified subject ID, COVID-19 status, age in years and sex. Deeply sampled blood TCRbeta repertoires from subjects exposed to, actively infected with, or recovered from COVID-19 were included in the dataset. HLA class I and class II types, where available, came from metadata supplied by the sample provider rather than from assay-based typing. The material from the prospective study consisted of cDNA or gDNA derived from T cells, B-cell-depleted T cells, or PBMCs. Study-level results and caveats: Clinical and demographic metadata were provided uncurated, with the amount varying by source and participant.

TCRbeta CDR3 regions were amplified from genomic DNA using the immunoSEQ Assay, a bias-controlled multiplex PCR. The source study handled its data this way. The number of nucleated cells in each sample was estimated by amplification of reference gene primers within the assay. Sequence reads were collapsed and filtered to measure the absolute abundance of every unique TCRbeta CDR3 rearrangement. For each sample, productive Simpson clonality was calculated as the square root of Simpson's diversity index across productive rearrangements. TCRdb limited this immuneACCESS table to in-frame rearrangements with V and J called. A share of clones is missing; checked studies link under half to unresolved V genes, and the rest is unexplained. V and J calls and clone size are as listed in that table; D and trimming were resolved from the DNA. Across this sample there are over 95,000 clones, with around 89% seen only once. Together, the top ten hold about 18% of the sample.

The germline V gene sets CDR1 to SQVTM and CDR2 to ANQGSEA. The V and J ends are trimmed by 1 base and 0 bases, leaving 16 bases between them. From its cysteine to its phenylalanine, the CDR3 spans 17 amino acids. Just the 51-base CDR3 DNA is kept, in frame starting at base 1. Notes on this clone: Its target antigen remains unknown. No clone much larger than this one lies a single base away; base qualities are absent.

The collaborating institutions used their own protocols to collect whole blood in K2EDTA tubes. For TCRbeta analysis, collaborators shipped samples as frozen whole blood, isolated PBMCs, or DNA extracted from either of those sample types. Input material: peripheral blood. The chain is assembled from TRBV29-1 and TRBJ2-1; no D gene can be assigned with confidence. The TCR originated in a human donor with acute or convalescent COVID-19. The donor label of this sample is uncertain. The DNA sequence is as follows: TGCAGCGTTGAAGGTCCATTGGCAGGAAACTCCTACAATGAGCAGTTCTTC. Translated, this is CSVEGPLAGNSYNEQFF.